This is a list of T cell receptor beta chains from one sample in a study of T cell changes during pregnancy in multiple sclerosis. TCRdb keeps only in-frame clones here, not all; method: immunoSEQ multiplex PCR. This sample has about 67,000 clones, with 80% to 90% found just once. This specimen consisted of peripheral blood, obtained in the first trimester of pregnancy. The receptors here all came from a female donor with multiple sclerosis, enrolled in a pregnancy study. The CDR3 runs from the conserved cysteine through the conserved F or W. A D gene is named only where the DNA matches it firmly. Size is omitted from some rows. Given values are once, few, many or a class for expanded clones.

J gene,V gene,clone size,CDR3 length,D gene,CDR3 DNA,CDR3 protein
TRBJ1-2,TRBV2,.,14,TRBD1,TGTGCCAGCAGTGATACAGGGGGCTTGGTTGGCTACACCTTC,CASSDTGGLVGYTF
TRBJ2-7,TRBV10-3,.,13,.,TGTGCCATCAAGGGGCGGCTAACCTACGAGCAGTATTTC,CAIKGRLTYEQYF
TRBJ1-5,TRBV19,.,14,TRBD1,TGTGCCAGTAGGACACAGGGGACCCCCTTTCCCCAGCATTTT,CASRTQGTPFPQHF
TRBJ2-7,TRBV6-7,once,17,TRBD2,TGTGCCAGGGATTTCGTGCGGAGCGGGAGTTCTACCCACGAGCAGTACTTC,CARDFVRSGSSTHEQYF
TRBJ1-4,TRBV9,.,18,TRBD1,TGTGCCAGCAGCCCGGCAGGGACAGGGGCTCTCACTAATGAAAAACTGTTTTTT,CASSPAGTGALTNEKLFF
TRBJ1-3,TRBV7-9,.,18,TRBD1,TGTGCCAGCAGCCCCCCCGGTGGAGGGGGCAACTCTGGAAACACCATATATTTT,CASSPPGGGGNSGNTIYF
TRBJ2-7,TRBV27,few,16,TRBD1,TGTGCCAGCAGTTTCGGCTCGGGACAGGGGGTCTTCGAGCAGTACTTC,CASSFGSGQGVFEQYF
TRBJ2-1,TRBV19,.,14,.,TGTGCCAGTAGTATGAGGGTAGTCTACAATGAGCAGTTCTTC,CASSMRVVYNEQFF
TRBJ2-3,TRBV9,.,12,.,TGTGCCAGCAGCGTAGGTCAAGATACGCAGTATTTT,CASSVGQDTQYF
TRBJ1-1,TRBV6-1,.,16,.,TGTGCCAGCAGTGAAGCGCATGGCAGGGGGAACACTGAAGCTTTCTTT,CASSEAHGRGNTEAFF
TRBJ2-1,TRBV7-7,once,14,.,TGTGCCAGCAGCTTGGGCAGGGCGTCGGATGAGCAGTTCTTC,CASSLGRASDEQFF
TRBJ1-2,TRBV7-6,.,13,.,TGTGCCAGCAGCGAGAGACAGGATACGGGCTACACCTTC,CASSERQDTGYTF
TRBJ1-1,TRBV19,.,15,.,TGTGCCAGTAGTATAGAGAGGGACGGGAGCACTGAAGCTTTCTTT,CASSIERDGSTEAFF
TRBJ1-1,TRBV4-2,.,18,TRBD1,TGTGCCAGCAGCCGCCATTTAGGGTACCGGGACAGGGGGGATGAAGCTTTCTTT,CASSRHLGYRDRGDEAFF
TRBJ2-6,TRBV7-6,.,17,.,TGTGCCAGCAGCTTAGCGCCACAGCACTCTGGGGCCAACGTCCTGACTTTC,CASSLAPQHSGANVLTF
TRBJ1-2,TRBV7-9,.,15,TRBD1,TGTGCCAGCAGGAATATGAAGACAGGGGTCGGGGGCTACACCTTC,CASRNMKTGVGGYTF
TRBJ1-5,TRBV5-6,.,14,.,TGTGCCAGCAGCAAGAGGGTGAGCAATCAGCCCCAGCATTTT,CASSKRVSNQPQHF
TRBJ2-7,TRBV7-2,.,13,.,TGTGCCAGCAGTCCGTACAATCACTACGAGCAGTACTTC,CASSPYNHYEQYF
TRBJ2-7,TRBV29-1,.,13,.,TGCAGCGTTGAGAACCGGTCCCCCGACGAGCAGTACTTC,CSVENRSPDEQYF
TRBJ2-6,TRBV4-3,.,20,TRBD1,TGCGCCAGCAGCCAAGGTTTTCTGGACAGGGATTTCTCTGGGGCCAACGTCCTGACTTTC,CASSQGFLDRDFSGANVLTF
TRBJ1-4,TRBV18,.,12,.,TGTGCCAGCTCACGCCCCGGGGAAAAACTGTTTTTT,CASSRPGEKLFF
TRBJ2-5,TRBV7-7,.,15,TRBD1,TGTGCCAGCAGCGAGCAGACAGGGGGCGGCGAGACCCAGTACTTC,CASSEQTGGGETQYF
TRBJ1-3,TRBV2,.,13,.,TGTGCCAGCAGTGAAGACAGGGGAAACACCATATATTTT,CASSEDRGNTIYF
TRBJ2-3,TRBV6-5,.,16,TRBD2,TGTGTCAGCAGTTACCTAGCGGGAGGGCACACAGATACGCAGTATTTT,CVSSYLAGGHTDTQYF
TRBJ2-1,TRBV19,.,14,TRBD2,TGTGCCAGTAGTCTAGGGGACTACATAGCGGGTTCATTCTTC,CASSLGDYIAGSFF
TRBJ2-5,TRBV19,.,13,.,TGTGCCAGTAGTGCGGGACTCCAAGAGACCCAGTACTTC,CASSAGLQETQYF
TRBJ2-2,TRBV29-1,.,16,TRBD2,TGCAGCGTTGAGCTTAGCGGGGGGGCCTTAACCGGGGAGCTGTTTTTT,CSVELSGGALTGELFF
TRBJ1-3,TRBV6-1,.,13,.,TGTGCCAGCAGTCGCGGGGCCGGAAACACCATATATTTT,CASSRGAGNTIYF
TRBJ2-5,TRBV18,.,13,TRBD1,TGTGCCAGCTCATCGACAGGGACGCAGACCCAGTACTTC,CASSSTGTQTQYF
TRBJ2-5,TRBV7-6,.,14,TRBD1,TGTGCCAGCAGCTTAATCTCAGGGGGCGAGACCCAGTACTTC,CASSLISGGETQYF
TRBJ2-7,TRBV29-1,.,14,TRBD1,TGCAGCGTTGAATTCGGGACAGGGTTCTCCGAGCAGTACTTC,CSVEFGTGFSEQYF
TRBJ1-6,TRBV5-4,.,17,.,TGTGCCAGCAGCCTCAACCCGCCAGGGGTCAATAATTCACCCCTCCACTTT,CASSLNPPGVNNSPLHF
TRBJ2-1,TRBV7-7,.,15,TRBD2,TGTGCCAGCAGCTTAAAAGCGGGAGGGTTCAATGAGCAGTTCTTC,CASSLKAGGFNEQFF
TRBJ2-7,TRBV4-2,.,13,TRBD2,TGTGCCAGCCGGGAGGGACCGTACTACGAGCAGTACTTC,CASREGPYYEQYF
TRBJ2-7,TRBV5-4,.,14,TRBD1,TGTGCCAGCAGCTTAGGGACAGGACCCTACGAGCAGTACTTC,CASSLGTGPYEQYF
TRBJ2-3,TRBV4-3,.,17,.,TGCGCCAGCAGCCTCTTTTATCTTGGCGGGATTACAGATACGCAGTATTTT,CASSLFYLGGITDTQYF
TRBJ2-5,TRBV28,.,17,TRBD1,TGTGCCAGCAGTCTTCTTGAGTCGAGACAGGGGGAAGAGACCCAGTACTTC,CASSLLESRQGEETQYF
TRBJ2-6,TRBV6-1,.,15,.,TGTGCCAGCACCGGACTGCTCTCTGGGGCCAACGTCCTGACTTTC,CASTGLLSGANVLTF
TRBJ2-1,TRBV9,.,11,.,TGTGCCAGCAGCGTAGCTAATGAGCAGTTCTTC,CASSVANEQFF
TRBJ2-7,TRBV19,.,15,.,TGTGCCAGTAGTATAAGCGGGCCGTTGAGCAACGAGCAGTACTTC,CASSISGPLSNEQYF
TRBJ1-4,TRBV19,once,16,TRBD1,TGTGCCAGCCGGACAGGGGCGCGCCGTACTAATGAAAAACTGTTTTTT,CASRTGARRTNEKLFF
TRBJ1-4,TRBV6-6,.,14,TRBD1,TGTGCCAGCAGAAGGACAGGGGAGAATGAAAAACTGTTTTTT,CASRRTGENEKLFF